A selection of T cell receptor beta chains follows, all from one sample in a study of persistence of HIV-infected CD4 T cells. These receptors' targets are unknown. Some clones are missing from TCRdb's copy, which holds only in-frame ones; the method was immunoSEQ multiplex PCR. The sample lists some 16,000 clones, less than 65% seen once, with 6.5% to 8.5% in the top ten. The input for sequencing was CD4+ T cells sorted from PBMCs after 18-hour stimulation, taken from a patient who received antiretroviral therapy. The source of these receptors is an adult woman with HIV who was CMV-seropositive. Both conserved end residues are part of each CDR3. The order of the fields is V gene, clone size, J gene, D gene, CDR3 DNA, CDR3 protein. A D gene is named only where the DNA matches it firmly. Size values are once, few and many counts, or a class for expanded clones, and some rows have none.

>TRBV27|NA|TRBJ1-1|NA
TGTGCCAGCAGTTCTTCCGCTTTGACCCCTACCGGGACTGAAGCTTTCTTT
CASSSSALTPTGTEAFF
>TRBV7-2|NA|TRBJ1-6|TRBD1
TGTGCCAGCAGCCCCACAGGGGCTAAAGGCTCACCCCTCCACTTT
CASSPTGAKGSPLHF
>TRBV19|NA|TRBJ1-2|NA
TGTGCCAGTAGTATTTCGCAGGCCGCCTATGGCTACACCTTC
CASSISQAAYGYTF
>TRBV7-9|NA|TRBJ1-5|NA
TGTGCCAGCAGCTTATTCGAGCATCAGCCCCAGCATTTT
CASSLFEHQPQHF
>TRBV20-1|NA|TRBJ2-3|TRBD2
TGCAGTGCTAGTCTCGGCGGGGGGGATATAGATACGCAGTATTTT
CSASLGGGDIDTQYF
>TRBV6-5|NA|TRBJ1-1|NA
TGTGCCAGCAGCGCGCGGGGGCTGAACACTGAAGCTTTCTTT
CASSARGLNTEAFF
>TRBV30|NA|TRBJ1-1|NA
TGTGCCTGGGGGGAGGACTTCAACACTGAAGCTTTCTTT
CAWGEDFNTEAFF
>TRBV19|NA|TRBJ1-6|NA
TGTGCCAGTAGGACCTCTCGGGGGCGACAATCACCCCTCCACTTT
CASRTSRGRQSPLHF
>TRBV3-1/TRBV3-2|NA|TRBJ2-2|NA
TGTGCCAGCAGCCAAGAACTAAGGGGTTCCGGGGAGCTGTTTTTT
CASSQELRGSGELFF
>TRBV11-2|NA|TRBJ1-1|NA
TGTGCCAGCAGCCCACGGACCGGCGTGGGGACTGAAGCTTTCTTT
CASSPRTGVGTEAFF
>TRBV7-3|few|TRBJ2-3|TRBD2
TGTGCCAGCAGCCCTGGACTAGCAGATACGCAGTATTTT
CASSPGLADTQYF
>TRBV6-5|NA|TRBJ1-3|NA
TGTGCCAGCACCTTGACGAGGGGAAACACCATATATTTT
CASTLTRGNTIYF
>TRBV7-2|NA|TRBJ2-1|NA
TGTGCCAGCAGACGATCCGGGGGCTACAATGAGCAGTTCTTC
CASRRSGGYNEQFF
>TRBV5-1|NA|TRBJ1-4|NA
TGCGCCAGCAGCTCGACAGGAGCTAATGAAAAACTGTTTTTT
CASSSTGANEKLFF
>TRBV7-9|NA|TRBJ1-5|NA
TGTGCCAGCAGCTTGGGAGGGGGGGATCAGCCCCAGCATTTT
CASSLGGGDQPQHF
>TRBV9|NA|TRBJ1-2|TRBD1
TGTGCCAGCAGCCCACCTCGAAACAGGGGGCACGATGGCTACACCTTC
CASSPPRNRGHDGYTF
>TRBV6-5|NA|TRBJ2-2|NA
TGTGCCAGCAGTTACTCCAGGCCCGGGGAGCTGTTTTTT
CASSYSRPGELFF
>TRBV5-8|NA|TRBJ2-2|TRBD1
TGTGCCACCACTCGGGGACAGGGTCCAACCGGGGAGCTGTTTTTT
CATTRGQGPTGELFF
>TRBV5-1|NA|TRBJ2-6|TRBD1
TGCGCCAGCAGCACCGGACAGGGGGCGCCTGGGGCCAACGTCCTGACTTTC
CASSTGQGAPGANVLTF
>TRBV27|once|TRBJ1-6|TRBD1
TGTGCCAGCAGTTTTAGGGGGCTAAATTCACCCCTCCACTTT
CASSFRGLNSPLHF
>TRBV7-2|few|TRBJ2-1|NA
TGTGCCAGCAGCGTAACGTTTAGCTCCTACAATGAGCAGTTCTTC
CASSVTFSSYNEQFF
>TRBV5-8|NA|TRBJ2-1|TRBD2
TGTGCCAGCAGCCCCAAGCGGGGGGGCCGCAATGAGCAGTTCTTC
CASSPKRGGRNEQFF
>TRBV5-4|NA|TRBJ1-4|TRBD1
TGTGCCAGCAGCTTGGCAGGGGGCCGTGCTAATGAAAAACTGTTTTTT
CASSLAGGRANEKLFF
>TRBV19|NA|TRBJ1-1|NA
TGTGCCAGTAGCCTTGAAATTACGAACACTGAAGCTTTCTTT
CASSLEITNTEAFF
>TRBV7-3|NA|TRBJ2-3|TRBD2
TGTGCCAGCAGCCCCTCCGGGACTAGCCTAAGGTTCACAGATACGCAGTATTTT
CASSPSGTSLRFTDTQYF
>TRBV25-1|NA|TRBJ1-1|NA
TGTGCCAGCAGTGGGGGGACCTACACTGAAGCTTTCTTT
CASSGGTYTEAFF
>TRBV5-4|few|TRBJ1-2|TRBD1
TGTGCCAGCAGCCATAGGGACAGCACCTATGGCTACACCTTC
CASSHRDSTYGYTF
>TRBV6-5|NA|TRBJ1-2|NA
TGTGCCAGCAGTTCCTCGGCCTCCGGTGGCTACACCTTC
CASSSSASGGYTF
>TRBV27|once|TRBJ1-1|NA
TGTGCCAGCAGGGACGTCGACCCTTTCACTGAAGCTTTCTTT
CASRDVDPFTEAFF
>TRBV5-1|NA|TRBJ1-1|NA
TGCGCCAGCAGCTTAAGGGGAGACACCACTGAAGCTTTCTTT
CASSLRGDTTEAFF
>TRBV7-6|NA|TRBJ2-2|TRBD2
TGTGCCAGCAGCTTATCTAGCGGGGGTTCTTACACCGGGGAGCTGTTTTTT
CASSLSSGGSYTGELFF
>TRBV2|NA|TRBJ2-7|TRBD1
TGTGCCAGCAGTGAAGATGGGGGACAGGGGACCTACGAGCAGTACTTC
CASSEDGGQGTYEQYF